Below, one TCR beta chain is given with its context. The antigen is undetermined. The record originates from a study of cytomegalovirus exposure and HLA in healthy donors. Broader study findings: By a later analysis, the bulk of CMV-associated TCR beta chains appeared HLA-restricted.

The PCR ran on 60 Vbeta and 13 Jbeta primers. Profiled with immunoSEQ multiplex PCR; TCRdb holds only in-frame clones, not every one. Here the sample spans about 190,000 clones, around 67% being singletons. Germline trimming cut 5 bases from V and 4 bases from J; bases unmatched to any gene: 4. This CDR3 is 14 amino acids long. CDR1 and CDR2 from the germline V gene are MDHEN and SYDVKM. The sequenced sample consisted of PBMCs. The TCR comes from a woman in her 30s in good health and CMV-seropositive. The J gene is TRBJ2-2, the V gene TRBV28; 7 positions agree with TRBD1. The chain's CDR3 is CASSRGLGTGELFF. The CDR3 DNA reads as TGTGCCAGCAGTAGGGGGCTCGGCACCGGGGAGCTGTTTTTT.